Included here is one T cell receptor (beta chain) sequence, with context. As yet, its antigen is unknown. A read error is possible here, since a much larger clone lies one base away. The CDR3 contains 13 residues. Germline V CDR1 and CDR2: SGHAT, FQDESV (reference sequence). These data come from a study of T cells in Graves' hyperthyroidism and ophthalmopathy. Overall study findings and caveats: Ophthalmopathy could be told apart from stable hyperthyroidism with a 13 V-J model.

Stable Graves' hyperthyroidism meant no ophthalmopathy progression within 18 months. RNA transcripts provided the source from which TCR beta CDR3 regions were amplified. First-round RT-PCR targeting the TCR CDR3 was performed with the HTBI primer set. MiXCR was run by TCRdb on the multiplex PCR reads, yielding one entry per CDR3 protein. Of fewer than 900,000 distinct CDR3 sequences detected, around 15% appear once; the ten largest clones hold over 7.5%. Input material: blood. The rearrangement joins TRBV11-1 to TRBJ2-6; a possible D gene is TRBD1 (6 bases). This sequence originates from a man aged 18 to 30 with Graves' hyperthyroidism. The CDR3: CASQRQGQLVPTF. CDR3 bases: TGTGCCAGCCAACGTCAGGGGCAACTAGTCCCGACTTTC.